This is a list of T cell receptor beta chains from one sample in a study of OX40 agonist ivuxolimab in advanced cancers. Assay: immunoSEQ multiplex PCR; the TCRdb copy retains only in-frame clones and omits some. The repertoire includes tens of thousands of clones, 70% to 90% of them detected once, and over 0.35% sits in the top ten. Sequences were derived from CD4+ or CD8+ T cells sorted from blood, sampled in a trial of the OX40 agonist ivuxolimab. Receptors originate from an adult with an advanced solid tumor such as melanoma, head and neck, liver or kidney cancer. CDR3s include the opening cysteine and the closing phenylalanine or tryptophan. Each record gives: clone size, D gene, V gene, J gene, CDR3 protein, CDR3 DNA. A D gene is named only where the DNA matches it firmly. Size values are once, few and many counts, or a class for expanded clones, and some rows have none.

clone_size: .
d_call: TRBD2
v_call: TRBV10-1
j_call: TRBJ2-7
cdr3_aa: CASSVSSGIYEQYF
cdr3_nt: TGCGCCAGCAGTGTTTCTAGCGGGATCTACGAGCAGTACTTC

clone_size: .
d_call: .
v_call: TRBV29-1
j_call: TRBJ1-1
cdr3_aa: CSANLGRGGTEAFF
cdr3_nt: TGCAGCGCCAACCTGGGGAGGGGAGGCACTGAAGCTTTCTTT

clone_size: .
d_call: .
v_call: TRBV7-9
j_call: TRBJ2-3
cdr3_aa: CASSLGGVRYF
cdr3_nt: TGTGCCAGCAGCTTAGGCGGGGTACGGTATTTT

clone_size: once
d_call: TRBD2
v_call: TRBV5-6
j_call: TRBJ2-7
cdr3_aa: CASSLGLAGREQYF
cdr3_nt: TGTGCCAGCAGCCTCGGACTAGCGGGTCGTGAGCAGTACTTC

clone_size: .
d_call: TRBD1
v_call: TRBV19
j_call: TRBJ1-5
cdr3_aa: CASSIYEGARGQPQHF
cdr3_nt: TGTGCCAGTAGTATTTATGAGGGGGCGCGAGGTCAGCCCCAGCATTTT

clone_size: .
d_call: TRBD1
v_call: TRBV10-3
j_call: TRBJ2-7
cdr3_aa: CASGERGRRTYEQYF
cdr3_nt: TGTGCCAGTGGAGAGAGGGGGCGCCGGACCTACGAGCAGTACTTC

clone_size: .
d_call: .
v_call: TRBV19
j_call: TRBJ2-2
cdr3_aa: CASSRAGSGANTGELFF
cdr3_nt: TGTGCCAGTAGTAGGGCGGGGAGCGGAGCTAACACCGGGGAGCTGTTTTTT

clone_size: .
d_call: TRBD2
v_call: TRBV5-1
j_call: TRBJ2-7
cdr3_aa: CASSSIAGFNYEQYF
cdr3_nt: TGCGCCAGCAGCTCAATAGCGGGGTTTAACTACGAGCAGTACTTC

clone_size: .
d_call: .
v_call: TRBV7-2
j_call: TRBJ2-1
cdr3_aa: CASSQNNEQFF
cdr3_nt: TGTGCCAGCAGCCAAAACAATGAGCAGTTCTTC

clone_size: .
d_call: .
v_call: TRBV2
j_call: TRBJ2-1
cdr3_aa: CASISAAYNEQFF
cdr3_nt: TGTGCCAGCATTTCAGCAGCCTACAATGAGCAGTTCTTC

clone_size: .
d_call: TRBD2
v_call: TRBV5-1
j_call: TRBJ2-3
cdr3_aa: CASSWTSGSGNTQYF
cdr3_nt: TGCGCCAGCAGCTGGACTAGCGGGAGTGGGAATACGCAGTATTTT

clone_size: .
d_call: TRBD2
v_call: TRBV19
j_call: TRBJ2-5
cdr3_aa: CASGLAGVQETQYF
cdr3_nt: TGTGCCAGTGGCCTAGCGGGGGTACAAGAGACCCAGTACTTC

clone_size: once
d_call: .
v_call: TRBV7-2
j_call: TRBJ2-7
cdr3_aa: CASSFQPLAIYEQYF
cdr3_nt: TGTGCCAGCAGCTTCCAGCCACTAGCAATCTACGAGCAGTACTTC

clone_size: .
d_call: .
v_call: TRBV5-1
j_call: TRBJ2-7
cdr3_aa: CASSSRPQGLTQQYF
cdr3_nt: TGCGCCAGCAGCTCAAGGCCGCAGGGCCTTACCCAGCAGTACTTC

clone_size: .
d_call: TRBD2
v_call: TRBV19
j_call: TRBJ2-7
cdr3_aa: CASSTRGLAGSEQYF
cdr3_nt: TGTGCCAGTAGTACAAGGGGACTAGCGGGCTCCGAGCAGTACTTC

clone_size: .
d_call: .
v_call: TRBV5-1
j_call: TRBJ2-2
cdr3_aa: CASSTGTLGTGELFF
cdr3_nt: TGCGCCAGCAGCACCGGAACTTTAGGTACCGGGGAGCTGTTTTTT

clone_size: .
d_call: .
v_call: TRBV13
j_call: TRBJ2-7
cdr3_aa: CASSLQGPTYEQYF
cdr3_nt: TGTGCCAGCAGCTTACAGGGGCCGACCTACGAGCAGTACTTC

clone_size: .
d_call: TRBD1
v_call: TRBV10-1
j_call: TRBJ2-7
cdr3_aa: CASSETGDLSYEQYF
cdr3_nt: TGCGCCAGCAGTGAGACAGGGGATCTCTCCTACGAGCAGTACTTC

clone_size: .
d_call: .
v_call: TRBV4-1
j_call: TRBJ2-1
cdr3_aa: CASSQDKRVAKSYNEQFF
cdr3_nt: TGCGCCAGCAGCCAAGATAAGCGGGTTGCGAAATCCTACAATGAGCAGTTCTTC

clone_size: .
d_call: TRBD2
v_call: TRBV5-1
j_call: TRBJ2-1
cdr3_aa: CASSNGLAGVNEQFF
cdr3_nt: TGCGCCAGCAGCAACGGACTAGCGGGAGTAAATGAGCAGTTCTTC

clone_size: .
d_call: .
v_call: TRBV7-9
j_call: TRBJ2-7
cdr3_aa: CASSAGLLRPSEQYF
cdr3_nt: TGTGCCAGCAGCGCGGGACTTCTCCGGCCGTCCGAGCAGTACTTC

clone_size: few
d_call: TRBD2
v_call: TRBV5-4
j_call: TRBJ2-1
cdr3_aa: CASSFGTSSYNEQFF
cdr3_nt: TGTGCCAGCAGCTTCGGGACTAGCTCCTACAATGAGCAGTTCTTC

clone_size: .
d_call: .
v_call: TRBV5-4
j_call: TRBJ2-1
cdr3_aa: CASSGGGGVSYNEQFF
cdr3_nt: TGTGCCAGCAGCGGAGGAGGGGGGGTTTCCTACAATGAGCAGTTCTTC

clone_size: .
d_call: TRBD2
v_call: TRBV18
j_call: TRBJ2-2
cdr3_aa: CASSSRGGRNGELFF
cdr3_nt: TGTGCCAGCTCATCCCGCGGCGGGAGGAACGGGGAGCTGTTTTTT

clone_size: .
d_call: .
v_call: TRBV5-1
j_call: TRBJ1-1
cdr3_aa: CASSFSGGWPNTEAFF
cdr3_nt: TGCGCCAGCAGCTTTTCAGGTGGATGGCCGAACACTGAAGCTTTCTTT

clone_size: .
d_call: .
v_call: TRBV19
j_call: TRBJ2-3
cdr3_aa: CASRKAEISTDTQYF
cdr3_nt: TGTGCCAGTAGGAAAGCGGAGATTAGCACAGATACGCAGTATTTT

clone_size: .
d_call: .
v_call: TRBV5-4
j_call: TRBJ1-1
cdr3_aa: CASKATEMNTEAFF
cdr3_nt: TGTGCCAGCAAAGCGACAGAAATGAACACTGAAGCTTTCTTT

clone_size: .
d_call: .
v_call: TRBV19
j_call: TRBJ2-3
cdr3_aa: CASSIGQITDTQYF
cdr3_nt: TGTGCCAGTAGTATAGGACAGATCACAGATACGCAGTATTTT

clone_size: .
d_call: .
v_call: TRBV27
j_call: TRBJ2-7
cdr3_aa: CASSLRWREYEQYF
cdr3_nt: TGTGCCAGCAGTTTAAGGTGGCGGGAATACGAGCAGTACTTC

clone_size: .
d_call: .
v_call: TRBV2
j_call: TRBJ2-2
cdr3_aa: CASSDYSASGGELFF
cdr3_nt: TGTGCCAGCAGTGACTACAGCGCCAGCGGCGGGGAGCTGTTTTTT

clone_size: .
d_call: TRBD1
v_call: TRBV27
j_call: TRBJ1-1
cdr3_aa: CASTLYGQGNTEAFF
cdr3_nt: TGTGCCAGCACCCTATATGGACAGGGGAACACTGAAGCTTTCTTT

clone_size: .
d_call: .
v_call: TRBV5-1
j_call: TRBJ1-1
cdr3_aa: CASSLIAGVNTEAFF
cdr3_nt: TGCGCCAGCAGCTTGATTGCAGGCGTGAACACTGAAGCTTTCTTT

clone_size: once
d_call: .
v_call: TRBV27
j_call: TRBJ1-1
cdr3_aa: CASRERQDSKRGEAFF
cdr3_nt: TGTGCCAGCAGGGAGCGACAGGACTCTAAGAGGGGTGAAGCTTTCTTT

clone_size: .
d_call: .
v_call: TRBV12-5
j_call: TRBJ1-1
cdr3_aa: CASGPLTGSPKAFF
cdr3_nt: TGTGCTAGTGGTCCGCTTACAGGGAGTCCAAAAGCTTTCTTT

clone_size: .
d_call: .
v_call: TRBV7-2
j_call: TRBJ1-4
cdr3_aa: CASSRGTTYNEKLFF
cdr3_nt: TGTGCCAGCAGCCGAGGGACAACTTATAATGAAAAACTGTTTTTT

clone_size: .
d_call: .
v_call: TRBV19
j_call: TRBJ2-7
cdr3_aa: CASSIWAGSSYEQYF
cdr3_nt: TGTGCCAGTAGTATCTGGGCGGGGAGCTCCTACGAGCAGTACTTC

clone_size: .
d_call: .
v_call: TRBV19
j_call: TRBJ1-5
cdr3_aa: CASSIFPRGGNQPQHF
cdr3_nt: TGTGCCAGTAGTATATTCCCCCGAGGCGGCAATCAGCCCCAGCATTTT

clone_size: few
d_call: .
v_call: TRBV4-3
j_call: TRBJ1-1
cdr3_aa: CASSQDLATSTRAFF
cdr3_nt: TGCGCCAGCAGCCAAGATTTGGCGACTTCAACTCGGGCTTTCTTT

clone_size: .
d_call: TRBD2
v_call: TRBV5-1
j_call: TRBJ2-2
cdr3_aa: CASSLGLAGLAGTGELFF
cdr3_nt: TGCGCCAGCAGCTTGGGACTAGCGGGGTTGGCCGGCACCGGGGAGCTGTTTTTT

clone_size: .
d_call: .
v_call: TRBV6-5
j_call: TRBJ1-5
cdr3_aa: CASRLAGNQPQHF
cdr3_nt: TGTGCCAGCAGACTTGCAGGTAATCAGCCCCAGCATTTT

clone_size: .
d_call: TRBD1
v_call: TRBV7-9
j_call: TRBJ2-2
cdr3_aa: CASSNRGTWTGELFF
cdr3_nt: TGTGCCAGCAGCAACAGGGGGACTTGGACCGGGGAGCTGTTTTTT

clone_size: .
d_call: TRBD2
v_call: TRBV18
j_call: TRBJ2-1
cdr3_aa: CASSPRTSGRGDNEQFF
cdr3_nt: TGTGCCAGCTCACCTCGGACTAGCGGGAGGGGAGACAATGAGCAGTTCTTC

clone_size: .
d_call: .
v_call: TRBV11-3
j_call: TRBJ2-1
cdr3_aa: CASSHGGQQFF
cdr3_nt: TGTGCCAGCAGCCATGGGGGACAGCAGTTCTTC

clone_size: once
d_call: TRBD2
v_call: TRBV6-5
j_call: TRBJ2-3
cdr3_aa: CASSTQAGLPDTQYF
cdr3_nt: TGTGCCAGCAGTACTCAAGCGGGACTCCCAGATACGCAGTATTTT

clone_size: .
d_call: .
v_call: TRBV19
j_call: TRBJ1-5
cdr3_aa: CASRGGHQNQPQHF
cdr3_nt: TGTGCCAGTAGGGGGGGACACCAAAATCAGCCCCAGCATTTT

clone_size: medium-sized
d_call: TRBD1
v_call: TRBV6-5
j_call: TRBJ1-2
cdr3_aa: CASLGGQGRGYTF
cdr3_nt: TGTGCCAGCCTAGGGGGACAGGGACGCGGCTACACCTTC

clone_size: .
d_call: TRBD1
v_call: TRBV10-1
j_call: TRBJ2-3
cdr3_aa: CASSSGQGDADTQYF
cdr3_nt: TGCGCCAGCAGTTCGGGACAGGGGGATGCAGATACGCAGTATTTT

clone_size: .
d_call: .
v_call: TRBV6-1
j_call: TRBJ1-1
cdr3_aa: CASSEGGLNTEAFF
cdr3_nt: TGTGCCAGCAGTGAAGGGGGTCTTAACACTGAAGCTTTCTTT

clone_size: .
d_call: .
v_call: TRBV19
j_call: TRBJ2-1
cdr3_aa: CASGRGGLPNEQFF
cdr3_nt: TGTGCCAGTGGGCGTGGCGGGCTGCCCAATGAGCAGTTCTTC

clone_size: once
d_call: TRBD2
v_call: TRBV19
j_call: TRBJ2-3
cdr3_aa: CASSTQRDKVADTQYF
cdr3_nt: TGTGCCAGTAGTACCCAGCGGGATAAAGTCGCAGATACGCAGTATTTT

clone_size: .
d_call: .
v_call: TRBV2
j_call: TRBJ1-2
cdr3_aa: CASSDSANYGYTF
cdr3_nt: TGTGCCAGCAGTGATTCCGCTAACTATGGCTACACCTTC

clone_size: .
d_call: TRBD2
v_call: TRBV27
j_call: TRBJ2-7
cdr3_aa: CASSLIAGEAYEQYF
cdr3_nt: TGTGCCAGCAGTTTAATAGCGGGAGAAGCGTACGAGCAGTACTTC

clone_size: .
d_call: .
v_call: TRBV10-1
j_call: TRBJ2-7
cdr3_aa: CASRMGPSYEQYF
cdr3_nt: TGCGCCAGCAGGATGGGGCCCTCTTACGAGCAGTACTTC

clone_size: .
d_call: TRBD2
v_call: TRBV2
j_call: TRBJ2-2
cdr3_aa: CASSRTSVHTGELFF
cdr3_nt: TGTGCCAGCAGTCGGACTAGCGTCCACACCGGGGAGCTGTTTTTT

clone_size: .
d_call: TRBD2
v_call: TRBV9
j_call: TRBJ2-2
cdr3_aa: CASSPGLAGARGTGELFF
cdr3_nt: TGTGCCAGCAGCCCGGGACTAGCGGGGGCCCGTGGCACCGGGGAGCTGTTTTTT

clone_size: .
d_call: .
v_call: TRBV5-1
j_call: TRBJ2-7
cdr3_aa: CASSSSNSYEQYF
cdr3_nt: TGCGCCAGCAGCTCTAGCAACTCCTACGAGCAGTACTTC

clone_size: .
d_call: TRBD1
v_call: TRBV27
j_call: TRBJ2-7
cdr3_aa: CASSRGGQGVRGQYF
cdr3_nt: TGTGCCAGCAGTCGAGGGGGACAGGGAGTACGAGGGCAGTACTTC

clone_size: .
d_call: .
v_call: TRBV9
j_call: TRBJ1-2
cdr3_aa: CASSHSVGGYTF
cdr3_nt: TGTGCCAGCAGCCACTCGGTAGGGGGCTACACCTTC

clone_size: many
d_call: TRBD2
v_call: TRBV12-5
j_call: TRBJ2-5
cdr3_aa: CASALEVAGEGTQYF
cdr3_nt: TGTGCTAGTGCCCTCGAGGTAGCGGGAGAGGGGACCCAGTACTTC

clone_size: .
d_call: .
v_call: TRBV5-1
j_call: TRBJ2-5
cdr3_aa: CASSSDGASAGGETQYF
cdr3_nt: TGCGCCAGCAGCTCAGACGGGGCTTCGGCAGGCGGGGAGACCCAGTACTTC